What follows are 8 T cell receptor beta chains derived from one specimen sequenced in a study of shared clonotypes between healthy human individuals (dated by TCRdb to 2020 to 2021). The library was generated by the immunoSEQ multiplex PCR assay. The immuneACCESS repertoire file appears here via TCRdb, limited to in-frame rearrangements. These files lack a portion of the clones; in checked studies, under half of the deficit traces to unresolved V genes, and the cause of the others is not known. This sample has approximately 480,000 clones in its table, and 75% to 80% of those were observed once. Clones ranked in the top ten supply roughly an eighth of the sample. Sequencing was done on a sample of PBMCs. These TCRs come from a middle-aged woman in good health. Some clones in this sample may be carry-over from other donors' samples.

In its sample, this clone was seen once. The rearrangement uses TRBV7-9 and TRBJ2-5; 7 nucleotides match TRBD2. The end of the DNA aligns better with TRBJ2-7, so the J call may be wrong. Per germline, CDR1 SEHNR and CDR2 FQNEAQ (reference sequence). The CDR3 covers 12 residues. The CDR3 coding sequence is TGTGCCAGCAGCGGGAGGGACTTCGAGCAGTACTTC. Amino acids: CASSGRDFEQYF.

The chain recombines TRBV15 with TRBJ1-1, with TRBD1 as a possible D gene (6 bases). CDR1 is LNHNV, CDR2 YYDKDF, per germline (reference sequence). The V and J ends lost 0 bases and 10 bases respectively, with 24 bases between them. The CDR3 totals 17 residues. The DNA for the CDR3 is TGTGCCACCAGCAGAGATCAAAGGTCAGGGGTCGGGCGGGGAGCTTTCTTT. Protein product: CATSRDQRSGVGRGAFF.

This clone has a single count. The V call is TRBV11-2, the J call TRBJ2-3; D unresolved. This CDR3 spans 13 amino acids. Germline V CDR1 and CDR2: SGHAT, FQNNGV. V was pared by 5 bases and J by 4 bases, with 10 bases between. This chain's CDR3 is CASSTAGADTQYF. The CDR3 DNA is TGTGCCAGCAGCACAGCTGGAGCAGATACGCAGTATTTT.

The chain carries TRBV27 and TRBJ2-7; 9 bases map to TRBD1. The CDR3 contains 14 residues. Germline CDR1 and CDR2: MNHEY and SMNVEV (reference sequence). The junction had 7 bases not matched to a gene; V was cut back by 5 bases and J by 5 bases. The CDR3 DNA sequence: TGTGCCAGCAGTCTGGGACAGGGCACCAACGAGCAGTACTTC. It encodes CASSLGQGTNEQYF.

The chain recombines TRBV19 with TRBJ2-5; D is possibly TRBD1 (7 bases). The CDR3 contains 14 residues. Germline V lookup: CDR1 LNHDA, CDR2 SQIVND (reference sequence). Trimming took off 6 bases at V and 5 bases at J, with 16 bases between the two ends. CDR3 loop: CASSRGARTETQYF. Here the CDR3 DNA reads TGTGCCAGTAGCAGGGGGGCCAGGACTGAGACCCAGTACTTC.

The chain combines TRBV9 with TRBJ2-5, with 7 bases fitting TRBD1. The CDR3 length is 15 residues. Unmatched junction bases numbered 11, after V lost 4 bases and J lost 5 bases. CDR1 is SGDLS, CDR2 YYNGEE, per germline. CDR3 DNA sequence: TGTGCCAGCAGCCCCCTACAGGGGTCGAGGGAGACCCAGTACTTC. It is translated as CASSPLQGSRETQYF.

This clone was recorded a few times. The chain is built from TRBV18 and TRBJ1-1; a weak D match, TRBD1 (6 bases). The CDR3 contains 13 residues. Germline V CDR1 and CDR2: KGHSH, LQKENI. Trimming stripped 4 bases from V and 3 bases from J, with 9 bases between. CDR3 sequence reads: CASSLYRDTEAFF. As DNA, the CDR3 is TGTGCCAGCTCACTTTACAGGGACACTGAAGCTTTCTTT.

V and J are TRBV28 and TRBJ1-2, with a weak D call TRBD1 (6 bases). V was cut by 4 bases and J by 8 bases, with 17 bases left in between. The CDR3 length is 14 residues. CDR1 is MDHEN, CDR2 SYDVKM, per germline. This CDR3 reads CASSYRGGGDGYTF. DNA for the CDR3: TGTGCCAGCAGTTATAGGGGGGGCGGGGACGGCTACACCTTC.